This TCR beta chain was identified during a study of metastatic and nonmetastatic thyroid tumors. Study details: Patients with malignant and benign thyroid disease provided blood and tumor or nodule tissue, whose repertoires were compared. Whole-study findings and limits: A significant increase in TCR beta diversity was reportedly seen in malignant thyroid tumors relative to benign nodules, in blood and tumor.

MiXCR was used by TCRdb to re-call the PCR reads. Here the sample spans 4,000 or so clones, 35% to 40% being singletons. Germline-derived CDR1 and CDR2 are MDHEN and SYDVKM. Trimming cost V 3 bases and J 3 bases; bases outside gene matches: 7. The CDR3 runs 16 residues. There are a few counts of this clone. Its antigen is unknown. No patient received treatment before thyroid surgery. Sequencing was performed on tumor tissue. This clonotype was obtained from a male donor with papillary thyroid cancer or a benign thyroid nodule (not recorded which). Some clones in this sample may be carry-over from other donors' samples. The gene calls are TRBV28 and TRBJ1-5; 8 bases are a match to TRBD1. This CDR3 reads CASSFLDRAVNQPQHF. The CDR3 coding sequence is TGTGCCAGCAGTTTTTTGGACAGGGCAGTCAATCAGCCCCAGCATTTT.